This is a list of T cell receptor beta chains from one sample in a study of blood T cell repertoires in COVID-19. Assay used: immunoSEQ multiplex PCR; TCRdb lists only in-frame clones, some missing. This sample yields about 80,000 clones, of which approximately 79% are seen a single time; roughly 15% belongs to the top ten. The sample comprised peripheral blood. The receptors shown here come from a man aged 65 to 85 with active or convalescent COVID-19. Both conserved end residues are part of each CDR3.

v_call	j_call	cdr3_length	cdr3_aa
TRBV2	TRBJ2-3	11	CASRARDTQYF
TRBV6-2/TRBV6-3	TRBJ2-2	18	CASSYPPWRGGATGELFF
TRBV24-1	TRBJ2-7	14	CATEAGTGGLGQYF
TRBV7-9	TRBJ1-1	13	CASSWTGFTEAFF
TRBV28	TRBJ1-2	14	CASYLRGAGGGYTF
TRBV12-5	TRBJ2-3	18	CASGSIYGASGYTDTQYF
TRBV7-9	TRBJ1-4	15	CASIQEGRTTEKLFF
TRBV4-2	TRBJ2-1	16	CASSQEQGTTYNEQFF
TRBV6-5	TRBJ2-5	14	CASRVQAQGETQYF
TRBV5-1	TRBJ2-2	15	CASSDGTVNTGELFF
TRBV10-3	TRBJ1-2	17	CAISERTRTGGIDGYTF
TRBV7-2	TRBJ2-2	17	CASSSPSRDSLFGELFF
TRBV2	TRBJ2-1	15	CASSEAGVAGGGQFF
TRBV28	TRBJ2-7	14	CASGGTGGINEQYF
TRBV28	TRBJ2-5	13	CASSTGTGETQYF
TRBV6-6	TRBJ1-5	15	CASSNYRASNQPQHF
TRBV7-3	TRBJ1-6	13	CASSPDSYSPLHF
TRBV4-1	TRBJ1-4	16	CASSLIEQGTNEKLFF
TRBV5-1	TRBJ2-7	15	CASSLEDIRAYEQYF
TRBV28	TRBJ1-1	14	CASTPGTGWTEAFF
TRBV6-5	TRBJ2-1	14	CASSPRTVHNEQFF
TRBV7-2	TRBJ2-3	13	CASSLWGADTQYF
TRBV12-3/TRBV12-4	TRBJ2-7	12	CASSPVRYEQYF
TRBV11-2	TRBJ1-3	16	CASSLRTAPSGNTIYF
TRBV19	TRBJ1-1	13	CASTGGLYTEAFF
TRBV28	TRBJ1-4	14	CASSPGQLNEKLFF
TRBV30	TRBJ1-2	12	CASGTGNYGYTF
TRBV7-8	TRBJ1-1	15	CASSYVGTFNTEAFF
TRBV18	TRBJ2-3	16	CASSPFSGGRADTQYF
TRBV24-1	TRBJ2-1	18	CATGDRPGLAGTVGEQFF
TRBV28	TRBJ1-6	15	CASSLFRAGNSPLHF
TRBV19	TRBJ1-5	16	CASSPAQGGLGQPQHF
TRBV6-5	TRBJ1-5	13	CASRGEGSQPQHF
TRBV2	TRBJ1-6	14	CASGSTVGDSPLHF
TRBV6-2/TRBV6-3	TRBJ2-4	14	CASSYSELPNIQYF
TRBV27	TRBJ2-7	15	CASSLNRAYPSEQYF
TRBV5-4	TRBJ1-6	15	CASSRDGTGVSPLHF
TRBV19	TRBJ2-1	14	CASSTPGTVNEQFF
TRBV2	TRBJ2-1	12	CASGGAHNEQFF
TRBV28	TRBJ1-4	11	CASLHNEKLFF
TRBV30	TRBJ1-4	12	CAAGHAPEKLFF
TRBV28	TRBJ1-4	14	CASNREGANEKLFF
TRBV10-3	TRBJ1-6	13	CAISSSTGSPLHF
TRBV7-9	TRBJ1-5	12	CASSLPHQPQHF
TRBV3-1/TRBV3-2	TRBJ2-2	16	CASSQGPGSLTGELFF
TRBV5-1	TRBJ2-2	13	CASLGTETGELFF
TRBV7-9	TRBJ1-2	14	CASSLTQGDYGYTF
TRBV5-1	TRBJ2-1	15	CASVPGGQGGNEQFF
TRBV3-1/TRBV3-2	TRBJ1-6	15	CASSLTGGADSPLHF
TRBV5-4	TRBJ2-5	16	CASSLGIQGTPGTQYF
TRBV19	TRBJ2-1	15	CASIDGGSGYNEQFF
TRBV3-1/TRBV3-2	TRBJ1-4	15	CASSQRGSLNEKLFF
TRBV2	TRBJ2-7	15	CASTRTGVIPGEQYF
TRBV4-1	TRBJ2-6	16	CACSHGGASGANVLTF
TRBV28	TRBJ2-7	15	CASSRWGTGSYEQYF
TRBV5-3	TRBJ1-2	15	CARSSGTGVRYGYTF
TRBV5-4	TRBJ2-3	15	CASSLGTISTDTQYF
TRBV12-3/TRBV12-4	TRBJ1-2	13	CASSPRGGWGYTF
TRBV6-5	TRBJ1-1	14	CASSNRGGNTEAFF
TRBV14	TRBJ2-5	14	CASSQYGGQETQYF